A selection of T cell receptor beta chains follows, all from one sample in a study of blood T cell repertoires in COVID-19. Method: immunoSEQ multiplex PCR; TCRdb's copy keeps in-frame clones and lacks some. The table shows more than 150,000 clones, with around 91% occurring only once. Sequenced material: peripheral blood. These receptors originate from a woman in her thirties or forties with acute or convalescent COVID-19. Both conserved end residues are part of each CDR3. A D gene is named only where the DNA matches it firmly. Clone size appears in some rows only: once, few, many, or a class for an expanded clone.

V: TRBV28
D: TRBD1
size: .
J: TRBJ2-1
CDR3: CASSLWTGGRGEQFF
DNA: TGTGCCAGCAGTTTATGGACAGGGGGCAGGGGTGAGCAGTTCTTC

V: TRBV27
D: .
size: .
J: TRBJ1-1
CDR3: CASSLYQGKNTEAFF
DNA: TGTGCCAGCAGTCTCTATCAGGGGAAAAACACTGAAGCTTTCTTT

V: TRBV6-5
D: TRBD1
size: .
J: TRBJ1-2
CDR3: CASRAQGGYGYTF
DNA: TGTGCCAGCAGGGCGCAGGGGGGCTATGGCTACACCTTC

V: TRBV24-1
D: .
size: once
J: TRBJ2-1
CDR3: CATSDSHRDNEQFF
DNA: TGTGCCACCAGTGATTCTCACAGGGATAATGAGCAGTTCTTC

V: TRBV11-2
D: TRBD2
size: .
J: TRBJ2-6
CDR3: CASSLGGLAGSGANVLTF
DNA: TGTGCCAGCAGCTTAGGTGGACTAGCGGGCTCTGGGGCCAACGTCCTGACTTTC

V: TRBV4-1
D: .
size: .
J: TRBJ2-6
CDR3: CASSQTTATSSGANVLTF
DNA: TGCGCCAGCAGCCAAACGACAGCCACAAGCTCTGGGGCCAACGTCCTGACTTTC

V: TRBV9
D: TRBD1
size: .
J: TRBJ1-2
CDR3: CASSVLGQGRGYTF
DNA: TGTGCCAGCAGCGTCCTGGGACAGGGAAGAGGCTACACCTTC

V: TRBV11-3
D: TRBD1
size: .
J: TRBJ1-1
CDR3: CASRVFLGQGLGTEAFF
DNA: TGTGCCAGCAGGGTTTTTCTGGGACAGGGGCTCGGCACTGAAGCTTTCTTT

V: TRBV2
D: TRBD2
size: .
J: TRBJ2-7
CDR3: CASREKLLASVGYEQYF
DNA: TGTGCCAGCAGAGAGAAATTACTAGCGTCTGTCGGCTACGAGCAGTACTTC

V: TRBV27
D: .
size: .
J: TRBJ2-7
CDR3: CASSLRGAYEQYF
DNA: TGTGCCAGCAGTCTCCGCGGGGCCTACGAGCAGTACTTC

V: TRBV5-6
D: .
size: once
J: TRBJ1-2
CDR3: CASSGGTFSHYGYTF
DNA: TGTGCCAGCAGCGGAGGGACCTTCTCGCACTATGGCTACACCTTC

V: TRBV7-2
D: .
size: .
J: TRBJ1-4
CDR3: CASSPTGRAEKLFF
DNA: TGTGCCAGCAGCCCTACAGGAAGGGCTGAAAAACTGTTTTTT

V: TRBV2
D: .
size: .
J: TRBJ2-3
CDR3: CASSPRVSTDTQYF
DNA: TGTGCCAGCAGTCCCAGGGTGTCCACAGATACGCAGTATTTT

V: TRBV28
D: .
size: few
J: TRBJ2-7
CDR3: CASSLAGQLDEQYF
DNA: TGTGCCAGCAGTTTGGCGGGGCAACTCGACGAGCAGTACTTC

V: TRBV21-1
D: .
size: .
J: TRBJ2-7
CDR3: CASSLLTNPYEQYF
DNA: TGTGCCAGCAGCCTACTGACAAACCCCTACGAGCAGTACTTC

V: TRBV2
D: .
size: few
J: TRBJ2-1
CDR3: CASSRYDSQLSEQFF
DNA: TGTGCCAGCAGCAGATACGACAGCCAACTGAGTGAGCAGTTCTTC

V: TRBV9
D: TRBD1
size: .
J: TRBJ2-3
CDR3: CASSLTGTGTTDTQYF
DNA: TGTGCCAGCAGCTTAACCGGGACAGGAACCACAGATACGCAGTATTTT

V: TRBV11-3
D: .
size: .
J: TRBJ2-1
CDR3: CASSSGTFNEQFF
DNA: TGTGCCAGCAGCTCAGGGACTTTCAATGAGCAGTTCTTC

V: TRBV5-6
D: TRBD1
size: .
J: TRBJ2-7
CDR3: CASSFAQGAYEQYF
DNA: TGTGCCAGCAGCTTCGCACAGGGGGCGTACGAGCAGTACTTC

V: TRBV5-5
D: TRBD2
size: .
J: TRBJ2-7
CDR3: CASSHESLSGRPYEQYF
DNA: TGTGCCAGCAGTCACGAGAGCCTTAGCGGGAGACCATACGAGCAGTACTTC

V: TRBV5-5
D: .
size: .
J: TRBJ2-1
CDR3: CASSLRRGEQFF
DNA: TGTGCCAGCAGCTTAAGGAGGGGTGAGCAGTTCTTC

V: TRBV7-2
D: TRBD1
size: .
J: TRBJ1-1
CDR3: CASSLIGQGFTEAFF
DNA: TGTGCCAGCAGCTTAATAGGACAGGGGTTCACTGAAGCTTTCTTT

V: TRBV18
D: .
size: .
J: TRBJ2-7
CDR3: CASSPPSYEQYF
DNA: TGTGCCAGCTCACCCCCCTCGTACGAGCAGTACTTC

V: TRBV6-2/TRBV6-3
D: TRBD1
size: .
J: TRBJ1-1
CDR3: CASSRDRPTEAFF
DNA: TGTGCCAGCAGTCGGGACAGACCCACTGAAGCTTTCTTT

V: TRBV3-1/TRBV3-2
D: .
size: .
J: TRBJ1-6
CDR3: CASSQGSSPLHF
DNA: TGTGCCAGCAGCCAAGGGAGTTCACCCCTCCACTTT

V: TRBV2
D: TRBD2
size: medium-sized
J: TRBJ2-3
CDR3: CASSASGGPSTDTQYF
DNA: TGTGCCAGCAGTGCTAGCGGGGGCCCCTCCACAGATACGCAGTATTTT

V: TRBV10-2
D: .
size: .
J: TRBJ2-7
CDR3: CASSWTEAYEQYF
DNA: TGCGCCAGCTCTTGGACGGAGGCCTACGAGCAGTACTTC

V: TRBV24-1
D: .
size: .
J: TRBJ2-3
CDR3: CATSDPRGKEDTQYF
DNA: TGTGCCACCAGTGACCCTAGGGGTAAGGAGGATACGCAGTATTTT

V: TRBV7-2
D: .
size: .
J: TRBJ2-7
CDR3: CASSLSGGPYEQYF
DNA: TGTGCCAGCAGCTTGAGTGGAGGGCCCTACGAGCAGTACTTC

V: TRBV21-1
D: .
size: .
J: TRBJ2-3
CDR3: CASSQRAGTSGRASHVINTQYF
DNA: TGTGCCAGCAGCCAACGGGCGGGTACTAGCGGGAGGGCCTCCCACGTGATAAATACGCAGTATTTT

V: TRBV3-1/TRBV3-2
D: TRBD1
size: .
J: TRBJ2-5
CDR3: CASSPPGTVETQYF
DNA: TGTGCCAGCAGCCCCCCCGGGACAGTCGAGACCCAGTACTTC

V: TRBV5-1
D: .
size: .
J: TRBJ1-2
CDR3: CASSLVGEIDYGYTF
DNA: TGCGCCAGCAGCTTGGTTGGGGAGATCGACTATGGCTACACCTTC

V: TRBV11-2
D: .
size: .
J: TRBJ1-1
CDR3: CASSLGAGTEAFF
DNA: TGTGCCAGCAGCTTAGGGGCTGGCACTGAAGCTTTCTTT

V: TRBV5-1
D: .
size: .
J: TRBJ2-3
CDR3: CASSPDSPTDTQYF
DNA: TGCGCCAGCAGCCCGGACAGCCCCACAGATACGCAGTATTTT

V: TRBV19
D: .
size: .
J: TRBJ1-5
CDR3: CASATGLGNQPQHF
DNA: TGTGCCAGTGCCACAGGGCTTGGCAATCAGCCCCAGCATTTT

V: TRBV6-5
D: .
size: once
J: TRBJ2-2
CDR3: CASRTRDTYTGELFF
DNA: TGTGCCAGCAGGACCCGGGACACCTACACCGGGGAGCTGTTTTTT

V: TRBV7-9
D: .
size: .
J: TRBJ2-1
CDR3: CASSSQSYNEQFF
DNA: TGTGCCAGCAGCTCCCAATCCTACAATGAGCAGTTCTTC

V: TRBV7-2
D: TRBD2
size: .
J: TRBJ2-1
CDR3: CASSRPTSGRANEQFF
DNA: TGTGCCAGCAGCCGCCCGACTAGCGGGAGGGCCAATGAGCAGTTCTTC

V: TRBV3-1/TRBV3-2
D: .
size: .
J: TRBJ2-5
CDR3: CASSQTPRDTPNF
DNA: TGTGCCAGCAGCCAAACCCCCCGGGACACCCCAAACTTC

V: TRBV2
D: .
size: .
J: TRBJ2-2
CDR3: CASSGTVAGELFF
DNA: TGTGCCAGCAGTGGGACTGTGGCCGGGGAGCTGTTTTTT

V: TRBV10-3
D: .
size: .
J: TRBJ2-3
CDR3: CAISGTSTDTQYF
DNA: TGTGCCATTTCAGGCACTAGCACAGATACGCAGTATTTT

V: TRBV11-3
D: .
size: .
J: TRBJ2-2
CDR3: CASNPGGMDANTGELFF
DNA: TGTGCCAGCAACCCAGGGGGGATGGACGCGAACACCGGGGAGCTGTTTTTT

V: TRBV15
D: TRBD1
size: .
J: TRBJ1-2
CDR3: CATSRDPGGNIYGYTF
DNA: TGTGCCACCAGCAGAGACCCAGGGGGGAATATATATGGCTACACCTTC

V: TRBV27
D: TRBD2
size: .
J: TRBJ2-2
CDR3: CASSWGGSNTGELFF
DNA: TGTGCCAGCAGTTGGGGCGGGAGTAACACCGGGGAGCTGTTTTTT

V: TRBV7-3
D: TRBD1
size: .
J: TRBJ1-6
CDR3: CASSSDRGSPLHF
DNA: TGTGCCAGCAGCTCGGACAGGGGTTCACCCCTCCACTTT

V: TRBV19
D: .
size: once
J: TRBJ2-4
CDR3: CASSIGGAAKNIQYF
DNA: TGTGCCAGTAGTATAGGGGGCGCCGCCAAAAACATTCAGTACTTC

V: TRBV4-2
D: .
size: .
J: TRBJ2-1
CDR3: CASSQGDGLDEQFF
DNA: TGTGCCAGCAGCCAGGGAGATGGTTTAGATGAGCAGTTCTTC